The entry that follows covers one T cell receptor beta chain sequence. The record originates from a study of TIL therapy for anti-PD-1-resistant metastatic lung cancer. Sequencing used immunoSEQ v3. Using immunoSEQ multiplex PCR, the repertoire was profiled, and TCRdb retains in-frame clones only, with some absent. Of about 50,000 clones in the sample, about two thirds were seen once. Time point meaning: pre-treatment sample, taken before nivolumab and TIL therapy. Tumor tissue came from excised metastases, mostly pleural nodules or supraclavicular lymph nodes. This CDR3 has 16 amino acids. Germline V CDR1 and CDR2: SQVTM, ANQGSEA. Trimming took off 1 base at V and 0 bases at J, with 14 bases between the two ends.

This chain links TRBV29-1 with TRBJ2-3, with D maybe TRBD1 (8 bases). The sample was tumor tissue, taken at baseline. The clonotype comes from a person aged 30 to 80 with non-small cell lung cancer. The CDR3, as DNA: TGCAGCGTTGAAGGGGGGGGGACAGGAAGCACAGATACGCAGTATTTT. Its protein product is CSVEGGGTGSTDTQYF.